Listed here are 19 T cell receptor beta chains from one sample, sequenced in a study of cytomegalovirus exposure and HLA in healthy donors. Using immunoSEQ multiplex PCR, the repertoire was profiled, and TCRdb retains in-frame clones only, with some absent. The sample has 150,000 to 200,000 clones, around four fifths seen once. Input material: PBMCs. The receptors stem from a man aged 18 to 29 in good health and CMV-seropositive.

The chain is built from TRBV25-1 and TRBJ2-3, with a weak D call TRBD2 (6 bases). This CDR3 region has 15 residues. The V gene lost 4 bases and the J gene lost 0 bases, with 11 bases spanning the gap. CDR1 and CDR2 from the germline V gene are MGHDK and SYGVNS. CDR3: CASSGRLGSTDTQYF. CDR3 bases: TGTGCCAGCAGTGGGAGACTAGGCAGCACAGATACGCAGTATTTT.

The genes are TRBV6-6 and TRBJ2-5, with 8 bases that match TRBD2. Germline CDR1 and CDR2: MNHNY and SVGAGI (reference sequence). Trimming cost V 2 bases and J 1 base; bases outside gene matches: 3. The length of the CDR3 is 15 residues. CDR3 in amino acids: CASSYPGGGQETQYF. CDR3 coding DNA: TGTGCCAGCAGTTACCCCGGGGGGGGCCAAGAGACCCAGTACTTC.

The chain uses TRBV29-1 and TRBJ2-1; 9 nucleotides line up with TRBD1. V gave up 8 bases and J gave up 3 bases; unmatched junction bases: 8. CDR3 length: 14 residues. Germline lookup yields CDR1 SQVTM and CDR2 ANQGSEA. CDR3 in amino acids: CSSRQTGGYNEQFF. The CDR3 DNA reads TGCAGCTCACGCCAGACAGGGGGCTACAATGAGCAGTTCTTC.

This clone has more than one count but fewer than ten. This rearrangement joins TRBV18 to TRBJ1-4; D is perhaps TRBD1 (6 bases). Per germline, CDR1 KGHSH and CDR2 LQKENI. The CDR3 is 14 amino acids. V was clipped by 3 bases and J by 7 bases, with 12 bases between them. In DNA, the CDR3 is TGTGCCAGCTCACCGTCCAGGGGATTTGAAAAACTGTTTTTT. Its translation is CASSPSRGFEKLFF.

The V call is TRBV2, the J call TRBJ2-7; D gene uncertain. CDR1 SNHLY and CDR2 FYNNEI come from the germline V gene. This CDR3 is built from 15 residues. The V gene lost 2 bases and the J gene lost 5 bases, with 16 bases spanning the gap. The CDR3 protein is CASSERVFSNNEQYF. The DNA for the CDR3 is TGTGCCAGCAGTGAAAGAGTATTCTCGAATAACGAGCAGTACTTC.

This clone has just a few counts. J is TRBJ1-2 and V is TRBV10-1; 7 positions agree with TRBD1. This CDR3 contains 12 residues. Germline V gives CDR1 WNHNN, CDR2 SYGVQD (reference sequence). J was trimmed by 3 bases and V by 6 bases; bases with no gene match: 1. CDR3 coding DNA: TGCGCCAGCAGACAGGGGCACTATGGCTACACCTTC. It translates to CASRQGHYGYTF.

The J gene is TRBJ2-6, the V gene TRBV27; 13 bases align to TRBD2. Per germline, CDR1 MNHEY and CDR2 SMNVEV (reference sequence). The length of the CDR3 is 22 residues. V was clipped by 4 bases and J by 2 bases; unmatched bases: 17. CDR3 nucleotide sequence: TGTGCCAGCAGTTCAAAAAGACAGGGCGGACTAGCGGGAGTTACTGGGGCCAACGTCCTGACTTTC. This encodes CASSSKRQGGLAGVTGANVLTF.

The CDR3, as DNA: TGTGCCTGGACCCGTCGGACAGGGGGACGGACAGATACGCAGTATTTT. It specifies CAWTRRTGGRTDTQYF. This chain connects TRBV30 to TRBJ2-3, with 10 bases identical to TRBD1. J gave up 3 bases and V 4 bases, and 10 bases lay outside the gene matches. CDR3 size: 16 residues. Germline CDR1 reads GTSNPN; CDR2 reads SVGIG (reference sequence).

CDR3 loop: CASSLGGQNTGELFF. As DNA, the CDR3 is TGCGCCAGCAGCTTAGGGGGACAGAACACCGGGGAGCTGTTTTTT. The chain employs TRBV5-1 and TRBJ2-2; D is perhaps TRBD1 (6 bases). The V and J ends lost 2 bases and 1 base respectively, with 9 bases between them. The germline gives CDR1 SGHRS, CDR2 YFSETQ. The CDR3 spans 15 residues.

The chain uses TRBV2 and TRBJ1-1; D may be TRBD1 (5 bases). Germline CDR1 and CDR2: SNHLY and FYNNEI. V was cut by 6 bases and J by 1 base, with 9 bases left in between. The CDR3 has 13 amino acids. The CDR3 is CASRLGQNTEAFF. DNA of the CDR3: TGTGCCAGCAGGTTAGGACAGAACACTGAAGCTTTCTTT.

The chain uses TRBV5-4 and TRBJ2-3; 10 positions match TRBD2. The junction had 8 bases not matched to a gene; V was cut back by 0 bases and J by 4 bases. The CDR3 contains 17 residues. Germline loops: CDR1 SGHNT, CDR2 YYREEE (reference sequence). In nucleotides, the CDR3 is TGTGCCAGCAGCTTGGCTTCCCTAGCGGGAGACCCAGATACGCAGTATTTT. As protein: CASSLASLAGDPDTQYF. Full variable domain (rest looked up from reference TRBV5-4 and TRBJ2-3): ETGVTQSPTHLIKTRGQQVTLRCSSQSGHNTVSWYQQALGQGPQFIFQYYREEENGRGNFPPRFSGLQFPNYSSELNVNALELDDSALYLCASSLASLAGDPDTQYFGPGTRLTVL.

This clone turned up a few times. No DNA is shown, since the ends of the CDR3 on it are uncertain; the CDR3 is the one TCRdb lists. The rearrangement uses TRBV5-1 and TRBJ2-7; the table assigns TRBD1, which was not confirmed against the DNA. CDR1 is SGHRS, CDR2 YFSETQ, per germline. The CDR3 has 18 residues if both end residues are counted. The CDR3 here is CASSFGPGTGGRAYEQYF.

As DNA, the CDR3 is TGCAGCGCAGGGGGGCGGGAGGGTACCTACGAGCAGTACTTC. Translation gives CSAGGREGTYEQYF. The genes are TRBV29-1 and TRBJ2-7, with 9 bases lining up with TRBD2. Germline loops: CDR1 SQVTM, CDR2 ANQGSEA. CDR3 length: 14 residues. The V and J ends lost 7 bases and 2 bases, in that order; junction bases with no gene match: 9.

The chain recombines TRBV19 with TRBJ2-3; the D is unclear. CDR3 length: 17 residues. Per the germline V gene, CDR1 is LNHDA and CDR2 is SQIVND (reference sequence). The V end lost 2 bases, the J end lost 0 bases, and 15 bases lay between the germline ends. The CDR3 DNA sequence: TGTGCCAGTAGTATAACTCCGCCACCCGCCAGCACAGATACGCAGTATTTT. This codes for CASSITPPPASTDTQYF.

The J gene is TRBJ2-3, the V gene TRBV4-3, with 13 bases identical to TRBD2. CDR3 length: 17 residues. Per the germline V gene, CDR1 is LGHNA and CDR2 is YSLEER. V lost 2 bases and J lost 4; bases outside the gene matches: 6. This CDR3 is CASSQKLAGGPADTQYF. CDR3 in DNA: TGCGCCAGCAGCCAAAAACTAGCGGGAGGGCCCGCAGATACGCAGTATTTT.

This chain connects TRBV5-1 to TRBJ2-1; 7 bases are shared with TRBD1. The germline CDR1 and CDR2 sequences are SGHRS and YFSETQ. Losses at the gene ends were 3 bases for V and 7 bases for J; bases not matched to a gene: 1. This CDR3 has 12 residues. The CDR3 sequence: CASSSTGNEQFF. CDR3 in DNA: TGCGCCAGCAGCTCGACAGGGAATGAGCAGTTCTTC.

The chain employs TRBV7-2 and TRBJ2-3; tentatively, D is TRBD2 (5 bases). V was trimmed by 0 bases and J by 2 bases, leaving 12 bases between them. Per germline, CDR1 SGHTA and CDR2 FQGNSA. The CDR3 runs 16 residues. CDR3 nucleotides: TGTGCCAGCAGCTTAGCTGAGGGCCTTTCCACAGATACGCAGTATTTT. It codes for CASSLAEGLSTDTQYF.

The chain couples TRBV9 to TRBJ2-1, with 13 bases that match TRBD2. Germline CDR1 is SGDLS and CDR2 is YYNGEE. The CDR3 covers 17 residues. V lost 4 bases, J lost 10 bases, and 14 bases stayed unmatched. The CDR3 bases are TGTGCCAGCAGCTCCCAAGGGAGGGGACTAGCGGGACCAGAGCAGTTCTTC. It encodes CASSSQGRGLAGPEQFF.

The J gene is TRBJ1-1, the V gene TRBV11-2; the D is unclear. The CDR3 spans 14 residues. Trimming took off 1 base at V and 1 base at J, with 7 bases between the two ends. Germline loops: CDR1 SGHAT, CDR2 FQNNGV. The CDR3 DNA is TGTGCCAGCAGCTTAGCTACTCCGAACACTGAAGCTTTCTTT. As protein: CASSLATPNTEAFF.